The 26 T cell receptor beta chains below were found in one sample sequenced in a study of cytomegalovirus exposure and HLA in healthy donors. 13 Jbeta primers and 60 Vbeta primers were used for the PCR. The assay was immunoSEQ multiplex PCR, and TCRdb's table has in-frame clones only and misses some. The sample holds 180,000 or so clones, 75% to 80% seen once. The sequenced material came from PBMCs. The receptors were gathered from a man between 35 and 55 years old in good health and CMV-seropositive.

This clone was seen a handful of times. This chain uses TRBV5-1 with TRBJ1-1; no reliable D call. Germline V gene lookup returns CDR1 SGHRS and CDR2 YFSETQ. V dropped 3 bases and J dropped 1 base, with 13 bases sitting between them. The CDR3 runs to 15 residues. This CDR3 reads CASSSQVGPNTEAFF. CDR3 sequence (DNA): TGCGCCAGCAGCTCCCAGGTGGGTCCGAACACTGAAGCTTTCTTT. The variable domain in full, with the rest retrieved from reference TRBV5-1 and TRBJ1-1, is KAGVTQTPRYLIKTRGQQVTLSCSPISGHRSVSWYQQTPGQGLQFLFEYFSETQRNKGNFPGRFSGRQFSNSRSEMNVSTLELGDSALYLCASSSQVGPNTEAFFGQGTRLTVV.

The genes are TRBV6-6 and TRBJ1-3; D unclear. The CDR3 covers 15 residues. CDR1 and CDR2 (germline): MNHNY, SVGAGI (reference sequence). Trimming pared 6 bases from V and 0 bases from J, leaving 12 bases between. This CDR3 is CASSPDTSSGNTIYF. CDR3 in DNA: TGTGCCAGCAGCCCCGACACAAGCTCTGGAAACACCATATATTTT.

This rearrangement joins TRBV25-1 to TRBJ1-1; 9 bases map to TRBD1. Germline V gene data show CDR1 as MGHDK and CDR2 as SYGVNS. CDR3 size: 14 residues. The junction had 3 bases not matched to a gene; V was cut back by 6 bases and J by 1 base. For the CDR3, the DNA is TGTGCCAGCAGCGGACAGGGGCGGAACACTGAAGCTTTCTTT. The encoded protein is CASSGQGRNTEAFF.

The rearrangement uses TRBV9 and TRBJ2-1; the match to TRBD2 covers 10 bases. CDR3 size: 16 residues. Losses at the gene ends were 3 bases for V and 5 bases for J; bases not matched to a gene: 8. Germline V lookup: CDR1 SGDLS, CDR2 YYNGEE. CDR3 bases: TGTGCCAGCAGCGCCCGAGGGACTAGCGACAACAATGAGCAGTTCTTC. Translation gives CASSARGTSDNNEQFF.

The CDR3 here is CAMPPGSEQFF. The CDR3 coding sequence is TGTGCCATGCCCCCGGGGAGTGAGCAGTTCTTC. The V call is TRBV5-8, the J call TRBJ2-1, with D possibly matching TRBD2 (5 bases). V dropped 9 bases and J dropped 9 bases, with 13 bases sitting between them. CDR1 SGHTS and CDR2 YDEGEE come from the germline V gene. The CDR3 is made up of 11 amino acids.

The sample holds one count of this clone. V usage is TRBV5-1 and J usage is TRBJ2-7, with D maybe TRBD1 (6 bases). CDR3 size: 13 residues. V was cut by 1 base and J by 5 bases, with 10 bases left in between. Germline V gene data show CDR1 as SGHRS and CDR2 as YFSETQ. The CDR3 DNA reads TGCGCCAGCAGCTTGTTTGGACAGAACGAGCAGTACTTC. This gives the protein CASSLFGQNEQYF.

The chain has TRBV27 and TRBJ2-7, with TRBD2 identical over 14 bases. Germline trimming cut 5 bases from V and 5 bases from J; bases unmatched to any gene: 5. The CDR3 has 15 amino acids. Looked up from germline, CDR1 is MNHEY and CDR2 is SMNVEV (reference sequence). CDR3: CASSILGLAGDEQYF. DNA of the CDR3: TGTGCCAGCAGTATCCTGGGACTAGCGGGAGACGAGCAGTACTTC.

The V call is TRBV18, the J call TRBJ2-7; 9 positions agree with TRBD1. The CDR3 runs to 12 residues. From germline, CDR1 is KGHSH and CDR2 LQKENI. The junction had 0 bases not matched to a gene; V was cut back by 3 bases and J by 6 bases. The chain's CDR3 is CASSPDRGEQYF. CDR3 nucleotides: TGTGCCAGCTCACCGGACAGGGGCGAGCAGTACTTC.

This clone has a handful of counts. The chain has TRBV5-1 and TRBJ2-1, with 15 bases fitting TRBD2. Trimming took 3 bases from V and 9 from J; bases not matched to a gene: 4. The V gene's germline CDR1 is SGHRS and CDR2 YFSETQ. CDR3 length equals 15 residues. In DNA, the CDR3 is TGCGCCAGCAGCTGGGGACTAGCGGGAGGTCGTGAGCAGTTCTTC. Its protein product is CASSWGLAGGREQFF.

The chain is built from TRBV5-1 and TRBJ2-4, with TRBD2 matching over 10 bases. Germline values: CDR1 SGHRS, CDR2 YFSETQ. With V trimmed by 0 bases and J by 8 bases, 5 bases remained unmatched. There are 15 residues in the CDR3. The CDR3 loop reads CASSLELAGIDIQYF. CDR3 nucleotide sequence: TGCGCCAGCAGCTTGGAACTAGCGGGAATTGACATTCAGTACTTC.

The table lists this clone with a count of one. The same CDR3 can be traced to other DNA sequences in this sample. This chain connects TRBV7-9 to TRBJ1-1; D unresolved. Germline CDR1 reads SEHNR; CDR2 reads FQNEAQ (reference sequence). CDR3 length equals 13 residues. With 1 base removed from V and 2 bases from J, the gap between germline ends came to 5 bases. The CDR3, as DNA: TGTGCCAGCAGCTTAGGGCAAAACACTGAAGCTTTCTTT. This gives the protein CASSLGQNTEAFF.

The gene calls are TRBV4-1 and TRBJ2-2; 9 bases agree with TRBD2. This CDR3 comprises 16 residues. Germline CDR1 and CDR2: MGHRA and YSYEKL. The trim removed 1 base at V and 4 bases at J, leaving 4 bases unmatched. The CDR3, as DNA: TGCGCCAGCAGCCAAGCCCGGACTAGCGTCACCGGGGAGCTGTTTTTT. Its protein product is CASSQARTSVTGELFF.

The chain combines TRBV11-2 with TRBJ1-4; TRBD1 aligns across 7 bases. The CDR3 runs 15 residues. The J segment lost 4 bases and the V segment lost 5 bases, leaving 7 bases of the junction unmatched. The germline CDR1 and CDR2 sequences are SGHAT and FQNNGV. The CDR3 DNA sequence: TGTGCCAGCAGCCCGAGGGACAGCCTTAATGAAAAACTGTTTTTT. Translated, it gives CASSPRDSLNEKLFF.

The V gene is TRBV4-2, the J gene TRBJ1-2, with 10 positions matching TRBD1. The CDR3 is 14 residues long. The V gene's germline CDR1 is LGHNA and CDR2 YNFKEQ. V trimming: 3 bases; J trimming: 4 bases; junction bases outside the gene matches: 2. The CDR3 loop reads CASSQGQGSYGYTF. The CDR3 DNA reads TGTGCCAGCAGCCAGGGACAGGGGAGCTATGGCTACACCTTC.

V usage is TRBV7-6 and J usage is TRBJ2-3, with D possibly being TRBD2 (6 bases). The CDR3 spans 16 residues. V gave up 5 bases and J gave up 0 bases, with 15 bases separating them. Germline CDR1 and CDR2: SGHVS and FNYEAQ. CDR3 sequence reads: CASSSRTGTSTDTQYF. In nucleotides, the CDR3 is TGTGCCAGCAGCAGCCGAACCGGGACTAGCACAGATACGCAGTATTTT.

V usage is TRBV7-9 and J usage is TRBJ2-5; TRBD2 might be the D (5 bases). Near its end, the DNA agrees better with TRBJ2-7, so the J call may be wrong. This CDR3 is 15 amino acids long. Germline-derived CDR1 and CDR2 are SEHNR and FQNEAQ (reference sequence). In DNA, the CDR3 is TGTGCCAGCAGTTCAGACGTCAACGAGGGCTACGAGCAGTACTTC. Translation: CASSSDVNEGYEQYF.

V usage is TRBV5-4 and J usage is TRBJ1-6; 8 bases line up with TRBD1. With V trimmed by 4 bases and J by 4 bases, 10 bases remained unmatched. CDR1 and CDR2 from the germline V gene are SGHNT and YYREEE (reference sequence). The CDR3 contains 17 residues. The CDR3 loop is CASSPGGDRGYNSPLHF. The CDR3 DNA is TGTGCCAGCAGCCCGGGAGGTGACAGGGGTTATAATTCACCCCTCCACTTT.

V gene TRBV2 combines with J gene TRBJ2-7; 12 nucleotides match TRBD2. CDR1 and CDR2 (germline): SNHLY, FYNNEI. The V and J ends lost 7 bases and 3 bases, in that order; junction bases with no gene match: 4. The CDR3 has 14 residues. The CDR3 DNA sequence: TGTGCCAGCAACCTAGCGGGAGGGAACTACGAGCAGTACTTC. This translates into CASNLAGGNYEQYF.

CDR3 amino acids: CASRGGTPHEQYF. The CDR3 DNA is TGTGCCAGCAGAGGCGGGACCCCCCACGAGCAGTACTTC. The rearrangement joins TRBV6-1 to TRBJ2-7; maybe TRBD2 (6 bases). Trimming took 6 bases from V and 5 from J, leaving 14 bases between them. The CDR3 is 13 residues long. The germline V gene encodes CDR1 MNHNS and CDR2 SASEGT.

The chain couples TRBV7-8 to TRBJ2-1; the D is unclear. Germline V lookup: CDR1 SGHVS, CDR2 FQNEAQ. Trimming shortened V by 0 bases and J by 3 bases, and 9 bases separated the two germline ends. The length of the CDR3 is 15 residues. CDR3 sequence (DNA): TGTGCCAGCAGCTTAGCGGCGAACTACTACAATGAGCAGTTCTTC. It specifies CASSLAANYYNEQFF.

CDR3 residues: CASSLWGRYTGELFF. CDR3 nucleotides: TGTGCCAGCAGTTTATGGGGCCGATACACCGGGGAGCTGTTTTTT. The J gene is TRBJ2-2, the V gene TRBV27, with D possibly matching TRBD1 (5 bases). The germline CDR1 and CDR2 sequences are MNHEY and SMNVEV (reference sequence). The length of the CDR3 is 15 residues. V dropped 1 base and J dropped 3 bases, with 9 bases sitting between them.

This chain joins TRBV7-9 and TRBJ2-2, with D maybe TRBD1 (6 bases). Germline V CDR1 and CDR2: SEHNR, FQNEAQ (reference sequence). The CDR3 is 16 amino acids. The V end lost 4 bases, the J end lost 2 bases, and 14 bases lay between the germline ends. CDR3 sequence reads: CASSYTQGTNTGELFF. Here the CDR3 DNA reads TGTGCCAGCAGCTACACACAGGGAACAAACACCGGGGAGCTGTTTTTT.

The chain has TRBV5-6 and TRBJ2-6; 7 nucleotides line up with TRBD1. J was trimmed by 0 bases and V by 2 bases; bases with no gene match: 5. CDR1 is SGHDT, CDR2 YYEEEE, per germline. This CDR3 comprises 17 residues. This CDR3 is CASSFGTASSGANVLTF. The CDR3 DNA is TGTGCCAGCAGCTTCGGGACAGCGAGCTCTGGGGCCAACGTCCTGACTTTC.

The chain links TRBV4-1 to TRBJ1-2; TRBD1 aligns across 10 bases. The V segment lost 4 bases and the J segment 5 bases; nucleotides outside the gene matches: 10. Germline V lookup: CDR1 MGHRA, CDR2 YSYEKL. The length of the CDR3 is 16 residues. The DNA of the CDR3 is TGCGCCAGCAGCCCCCCCCCGGGACAGGGGACTTATGGCTACACCTTC. Amino acids: CASSPPPGQGTYGYTF.

J is TRBJ2-1 and V is TRBV19; TRBD1 matches at 8 bases. With 5 bases clipped from V and 15 bases from J, the junction kept 12 bases outside the gene matches. The CDR3 runs to 13 residues. Looked up from germline, CDR1 is LNHDA and CDR2 is SQIVND (reference sequence). In DNA form, the CDR3 reads TGTGCCAGTAGTCTCTCAGGGGGCGCTGGGACGTTCTTC. Amino acids: CASSLSGGAGTFF.

The chain links TRBV11-2 to TRBJ2-5, with no clear D. Trimming took off 2 bases at V and 10 bases at J, with 20 bases between the two ends. Germline V CDR1 and CDR2: SGHAT, FQNNGV. The CDR3 covers 15 residues. The CDR3 region is CASSLTPGMRTGQYF. CDR3 DNA: TGTGCCAGCAGCTTAACCCCTGGTATGCGCACGGGCCAGTACTTC.